This T cell receptor (beta chain) was sequenced in a study of T cell responses to AZD1222 COVID-19 vaccine (dated by TCRdb to the early 2020s). For context, the study as a whole: Because spike-specific TCR depth and breadth did not differ between the two schedules, AZD1222 recipients who got a second dose at roughly 4 weeks were pooled with those who got a second dose at roughly 12 weeks. Trial participants were enrolled by age into 18-55, 56-69 and 70-plus year subgroups, with roughly 160, 29 and 62 TCR-sequenced participants respectively. TCR sequencing was performed for some 250 trial participants, of whom about 210 were given two doses of AZD1222 and approximately 25 were given two doses of MenACWY control vaccine. The full study reports these points: Reportedly, almost half of the unique spike-specific TCRs recognized epitopes lying outside the regions that are mutated in the B.1.351 and B.1.1.7 variants. The 56-69-year group was small, and its depth increase did not reach significance, likely because of low power. Spike-specific TCR breadth and depth rose significantly after two AZD1222 doses compared with day 0 and with MenACWY recipients. Because no samples from the day 14 peak response were available, repertoires could be characterized only after the peak T cell response. Most participants were white British and females outnumbered males, and the authors suggested that clonal diversity may have been underestimated. CD4 TCRs associated with the vaccine covered the entire spike protein, and the dominant responses were in regions 160-218 and 743-854. Conclusions about previously exposed vaccinees are limited because only six or seven AZD1222 recipients were SARS-CoV-2 seropositive at baseline.

In light of the paper, this sample's time point label describes: baseline before first vaccination. Vaccinee samples came from UK trials COV001 and COV002, including a single-blind randomized controlled phase 2/3 trial of AZD1222 (ChAdOx1 nCoV-19) in healthy adults. For TCRbeta chain sequencing, PBMC samples were collected from trial participants at day 0 and at day 28 after the second dose. Comments on this clone: What antigen it recognizes has not been identified. No much larger clonotype is one base removed from it; base qualities were not supplied.

The CDR3 regions of human TCRbeta chains were analyzed by immunosequencing. In the authors' own workflow: Repertoire TCRs were checked for matches against a reference library of SARS-CoV-2-specific TCRs that had been generated using the MIRA antigen-specificity platform. Breadth was defined as the fraction of unique TCRs that were SARS-CoV-2-associated, and depth was defined as the fraction of total T cells that were SARS-CoV-2-associated. Each spike-specific TCR was assigned to its reactive spike region and to a CD4 or CD8 class using the MIRA data. Log10-transformed breadth and depth values were compared by one-way ANOVA with Sidak's multiple comparisons tests. What TCRdb holds here is the immuneACCESS table cut down to in-frame rearrangements. Part of the clones is not present; checked against another copy, under half of the missing clones reflect an unresolved V gene, and the others are unexplained. That table is the source of V, J and clone size, and D and trimming were worked out from the DNA. The sample table contains some 180,000 clones; only one count was recorded for roughly 92% of them. About 1.2% of the sample rests with the top ten.

Taken from the germline V gene, the CDR1 and CDR2 loops are MDHEN and SYDVKM. The CDR3 spans 17 residues, from the cysteine through the phenylalanine. Of all the DNA, just the CDR3 is kept, 51 bases in frame from base 1. V loses 4 bases at its end and J loses 1 base; junction bases beyond the gene matches: 9. The receptor was isolated from an adult in good health. The starting material was peripheral blood, obtained on day 0 of AZD1222 vaccination. This chain is built from TRBV28 and TRBJ1-4, and 7 junction bases match TRBD1. The bases are TGTGCCAGCAGTTGGGGTATAGACAGGGTAACTAATGAAAAACTGTTTTTT. Its protein is CASSWGIDRVTNEKLFF.